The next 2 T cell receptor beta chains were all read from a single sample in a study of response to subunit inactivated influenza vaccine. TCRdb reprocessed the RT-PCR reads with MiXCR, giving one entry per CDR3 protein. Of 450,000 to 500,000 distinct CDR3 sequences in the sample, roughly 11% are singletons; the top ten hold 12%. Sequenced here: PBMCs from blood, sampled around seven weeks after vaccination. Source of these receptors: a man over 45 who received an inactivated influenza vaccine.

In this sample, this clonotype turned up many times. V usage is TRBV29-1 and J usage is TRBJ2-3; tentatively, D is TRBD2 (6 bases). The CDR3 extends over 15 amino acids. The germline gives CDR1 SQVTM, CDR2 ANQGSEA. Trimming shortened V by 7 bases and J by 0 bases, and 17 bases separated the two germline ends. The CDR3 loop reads CSARLGTISTDTQYF. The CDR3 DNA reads TGCAGCGCGAGACTAGGGACGATTAGCACAGATACGCAGTATTTT.

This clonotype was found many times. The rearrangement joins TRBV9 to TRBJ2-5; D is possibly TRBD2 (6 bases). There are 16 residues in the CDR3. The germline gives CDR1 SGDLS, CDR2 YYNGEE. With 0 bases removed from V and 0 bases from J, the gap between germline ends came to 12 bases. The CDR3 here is CASSVGERVDQETQYF. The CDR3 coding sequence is TGTGCCAGCAGCGTAGGGGAGCGGGTAGACCAAGAGACCCAGTACTTC.